This T cell receptor (beta chain) was sequenced in a study of T cell responses to AZD1222 COVID-19 vaccine. Study results and limitations: Spike was spanned by vaccine-associated CD4 TCRs, which were dominant at 160-218 and 743-854. Donors were chiefly white British, with a greater number of females, and clonal diversity was perhaps underestimated.

Regarding this clone: Its target is unknown.

Trimming took off 5 bases at V and 0 bases at J, with 5 bases between the two ends. Germline V gene lookup returns CDR1 SGHTA and CDR2 FQGNSA. The CDR3 extends over 12 amino acids. The data were produced by immunoSEQ multiplex PCR, yet TCRdb's version contains in-frame clones alone and is incomplete. The profile covers about 200,000 clones, with 85% to 95% appearing a single time and about 3.6% taken by the ten largest. The sequence was collected from an adult who received the MenACWY meningococcal vaccine as a control. The sequencing used peripheral blood, collected 28 days after the second dose of the MenACWY control vaccine. The rearrangement links TRBV7-2 to TRBJ2-7; D not resolved. The CDR3 DNA reads as TGTGCCAGCAGCCAAGTCTCCTACGAGCAGTACTTC. Translated: CASSQVSYEQYF. The whole variable domain, remainder taken from reference TRBV7-2 and TRBJ2-7, is GAGVSQSPSNKVTEKGKDVELRCDPISGHTALYWYRQSLGQGLEFLIYFQGNSAPDKSGLPSDRFSAERTGGSVSTLTIQRTQQEDSAVYLCASSQVSYEQYFGPGTRLTVT.